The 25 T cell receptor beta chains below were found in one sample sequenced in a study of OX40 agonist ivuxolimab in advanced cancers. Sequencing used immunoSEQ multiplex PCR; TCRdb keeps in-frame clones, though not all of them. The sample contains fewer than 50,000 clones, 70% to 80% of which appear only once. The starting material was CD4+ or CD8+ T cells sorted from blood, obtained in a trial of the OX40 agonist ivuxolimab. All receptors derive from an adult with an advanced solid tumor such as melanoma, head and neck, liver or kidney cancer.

The CDR3 DNA reads as TGTGCTAGTGGTTTGGTACGGCCAGGTTGGGGAAATGGCTACACCTTC. Its translation is CASGLVRPGWGNGYTF. The rearrangement uses TRBV12-5 and TRBJ1-2, with D uncertain. CDR1 LGHNT and CDR2 FRNRAP come from the germline V gene. The CDR3 has 16 amino acids. V lost 0 bases to trimming and J lost 6 bases, with 17 bases between them. Drawing the rest from reference TRBV12-5 and TRBJ1-2, the complete variable domain is DARVTQTPRHKVTEMGQEVTMRCQPILGHNTVFWYRQTMMQGLELLAYFRNRAPLDDSGMPKDRFSAEMPDATLATLKIQPSEPRDSAVYFCASGLVRPGWGNGYTFGSGTRLTVV.

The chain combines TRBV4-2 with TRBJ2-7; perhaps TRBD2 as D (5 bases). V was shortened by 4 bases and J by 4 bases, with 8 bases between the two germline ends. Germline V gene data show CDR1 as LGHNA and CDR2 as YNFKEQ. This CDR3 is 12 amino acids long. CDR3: CASSPTGYEQYF. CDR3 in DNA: TGTGCCAGCAGCCCCACGGGATACGAGCAGTACTTC.

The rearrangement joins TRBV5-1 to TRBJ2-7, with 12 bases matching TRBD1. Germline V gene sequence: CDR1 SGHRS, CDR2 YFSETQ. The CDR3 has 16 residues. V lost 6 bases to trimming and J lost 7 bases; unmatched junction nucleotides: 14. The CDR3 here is CASTLNPGQGAGEQYF. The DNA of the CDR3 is TGCGCCAGCACCCTTAACCCGGGACAGGGGGCGGGAGAGCAGTACTTC.

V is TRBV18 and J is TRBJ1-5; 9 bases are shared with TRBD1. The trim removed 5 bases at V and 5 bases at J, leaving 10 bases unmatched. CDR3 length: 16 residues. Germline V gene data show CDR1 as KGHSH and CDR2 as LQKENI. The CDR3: CASSETTGGADQPQHF. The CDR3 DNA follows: TGTGCCAGCTCAGAGACCACAGGGGGCGCAGATCAGCCCCAGCATTTT. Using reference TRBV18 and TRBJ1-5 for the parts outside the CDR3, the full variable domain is NAGVMQNPRHLVRRRGQEARLRCSPMKGHSHVYWYRQLPEEGLKFMVYLQKENIIDESGMPKERFSAEFPKEGPSILRIQQVVRGDSAAYFCASSETTGGADQPQHFGDGTRLSIL.

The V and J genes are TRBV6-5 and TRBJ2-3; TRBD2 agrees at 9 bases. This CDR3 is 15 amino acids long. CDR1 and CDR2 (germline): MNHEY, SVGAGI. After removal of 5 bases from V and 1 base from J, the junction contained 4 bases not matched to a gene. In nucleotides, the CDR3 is TGTGCCAGCAGTCCACTAGCGGGTCGCACAGATACGCAGTATTTT. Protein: CASSPLAGRTDTQYF.

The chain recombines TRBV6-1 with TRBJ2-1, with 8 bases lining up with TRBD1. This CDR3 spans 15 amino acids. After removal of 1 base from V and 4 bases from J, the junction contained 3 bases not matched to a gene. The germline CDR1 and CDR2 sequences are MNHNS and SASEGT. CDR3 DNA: TGTGCCAGCAGTGAAGGACAGGGGTCTTACAATGAGCAGTTCTTC. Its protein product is CASSEGQGSYNEQFF.

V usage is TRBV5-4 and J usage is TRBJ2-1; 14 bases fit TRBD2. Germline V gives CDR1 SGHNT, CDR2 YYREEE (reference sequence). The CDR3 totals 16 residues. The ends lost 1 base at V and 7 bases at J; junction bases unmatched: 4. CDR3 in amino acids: CASSLSGTSGSNEQFF. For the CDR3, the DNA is TGTGCCAGCAGCTTGTCCGGGACTAGCGGGAGTAATGAGCAGTTCTTC.

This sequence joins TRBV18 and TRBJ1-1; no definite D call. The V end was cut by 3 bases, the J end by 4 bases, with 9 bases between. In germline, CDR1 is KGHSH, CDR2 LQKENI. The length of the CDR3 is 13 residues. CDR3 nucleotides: TGTGCCAGCTCACCGATACCGGGCACTGAAGCTTTCTTT. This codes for CASSPIPGTEAFF.

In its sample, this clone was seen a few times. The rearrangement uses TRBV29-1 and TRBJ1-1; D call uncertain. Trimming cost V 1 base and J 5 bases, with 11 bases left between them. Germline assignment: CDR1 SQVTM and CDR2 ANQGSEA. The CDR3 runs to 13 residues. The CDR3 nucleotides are TGCAGCGTTGAAGTTGTGGGAAATACTGAAGCTTTCTTT. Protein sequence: CSVEVVGNTEAFF.

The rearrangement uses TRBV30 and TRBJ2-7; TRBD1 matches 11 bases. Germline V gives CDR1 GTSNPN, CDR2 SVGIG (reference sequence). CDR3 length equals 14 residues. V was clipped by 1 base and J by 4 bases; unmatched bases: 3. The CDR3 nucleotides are TGTGCCTGGAGTGGGGACAGGGGGGGGTACGAGCAGTACTTC. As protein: CAWSGDRGGYEQYF.

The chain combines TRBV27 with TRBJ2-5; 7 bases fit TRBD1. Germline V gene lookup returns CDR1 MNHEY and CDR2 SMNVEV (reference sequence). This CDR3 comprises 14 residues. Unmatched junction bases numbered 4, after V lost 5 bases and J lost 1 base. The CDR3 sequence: CASSLGTAQETQYF. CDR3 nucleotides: TGTGCCAGCAGTCTGGGGACAGCCCAAGAGACCCAGTACTTC.

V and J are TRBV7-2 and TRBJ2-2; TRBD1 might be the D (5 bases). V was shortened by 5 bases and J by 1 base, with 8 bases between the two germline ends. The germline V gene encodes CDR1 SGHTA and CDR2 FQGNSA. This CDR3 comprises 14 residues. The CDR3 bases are TGTGCCAGCAGCATAGGACAGAACACCGGGGAGCTGTTTTTT. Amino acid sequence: CASSIGQNTGELFF.

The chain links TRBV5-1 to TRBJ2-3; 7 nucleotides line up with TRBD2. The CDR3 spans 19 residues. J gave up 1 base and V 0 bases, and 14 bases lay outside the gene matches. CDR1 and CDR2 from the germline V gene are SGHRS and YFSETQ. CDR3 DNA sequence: TGCGCCAGCAGCTTGGCGTCTATTTCTAGCGGAGCCCGCACAGATACGCAGTATTTT. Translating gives CASSLASISSGARTDTQYF.

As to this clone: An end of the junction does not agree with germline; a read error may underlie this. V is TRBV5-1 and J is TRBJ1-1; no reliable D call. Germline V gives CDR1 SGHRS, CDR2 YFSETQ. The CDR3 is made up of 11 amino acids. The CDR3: CASSLGLLVRF. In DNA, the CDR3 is TGCGCCAGCAGCCTAGGGCTTTTGGTTCGGTTT.

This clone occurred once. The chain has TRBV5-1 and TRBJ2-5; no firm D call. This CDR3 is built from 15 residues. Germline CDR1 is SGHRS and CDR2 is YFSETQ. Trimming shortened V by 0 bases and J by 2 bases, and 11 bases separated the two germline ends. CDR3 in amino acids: CASSLEAPTQETQYF. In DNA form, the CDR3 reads TGCGCCAGCAGCTTGGAGGCACCAACACAAGAGACCCAGTACTTC.

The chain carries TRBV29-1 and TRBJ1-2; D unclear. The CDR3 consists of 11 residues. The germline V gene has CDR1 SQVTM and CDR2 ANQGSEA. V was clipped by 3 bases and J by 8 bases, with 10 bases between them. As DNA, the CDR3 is TGCAGCGTTGATTCCGGTTTGGGCTACACCTTC. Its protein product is CSVDSGLGYTF.

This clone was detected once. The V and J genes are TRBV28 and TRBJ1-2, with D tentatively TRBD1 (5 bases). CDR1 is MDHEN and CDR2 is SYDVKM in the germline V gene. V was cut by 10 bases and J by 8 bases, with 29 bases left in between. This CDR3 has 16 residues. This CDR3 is CAISDSGTLLPRGYTF. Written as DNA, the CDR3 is TGTGCCATCTCTGACAGCGGAACGCTCCTACCTCGGGGCTACACCTTC.

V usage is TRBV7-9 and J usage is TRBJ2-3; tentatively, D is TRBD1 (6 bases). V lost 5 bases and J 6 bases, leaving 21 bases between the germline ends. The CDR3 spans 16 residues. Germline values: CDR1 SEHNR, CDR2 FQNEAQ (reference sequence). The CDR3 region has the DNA TGTGCCAGCAGCGAAGGACAGTTCCAATCGGAGGATACGCAGTATTTT. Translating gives CASSEGQFQSEDTQYF.

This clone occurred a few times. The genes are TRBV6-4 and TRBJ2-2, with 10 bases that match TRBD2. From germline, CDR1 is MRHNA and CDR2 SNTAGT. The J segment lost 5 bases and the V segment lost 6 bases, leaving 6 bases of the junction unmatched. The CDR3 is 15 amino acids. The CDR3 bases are TGTGCCAGCAGGGGAGCGGGAGGGAGGACCGGGGAGCTGTTTTTT. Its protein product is CASRGAGGRTGELFF.

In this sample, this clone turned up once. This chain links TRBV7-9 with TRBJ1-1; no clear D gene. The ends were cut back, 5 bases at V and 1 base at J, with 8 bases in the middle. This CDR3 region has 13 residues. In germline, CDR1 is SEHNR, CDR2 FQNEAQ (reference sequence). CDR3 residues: CASSPTSNTEAFF. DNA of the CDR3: TGTGCCAGCAGCCCTACATCGAACACTGAAGCTTTCTTT.

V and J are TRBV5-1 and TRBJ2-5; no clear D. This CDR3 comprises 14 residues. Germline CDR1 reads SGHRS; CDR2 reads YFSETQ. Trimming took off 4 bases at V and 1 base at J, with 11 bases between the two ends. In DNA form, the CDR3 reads TGCGCCAGCAGCACGAGTGGGGTCCAAGAGACCCAGTACTTC. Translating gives CASSTSGVQETQYF.

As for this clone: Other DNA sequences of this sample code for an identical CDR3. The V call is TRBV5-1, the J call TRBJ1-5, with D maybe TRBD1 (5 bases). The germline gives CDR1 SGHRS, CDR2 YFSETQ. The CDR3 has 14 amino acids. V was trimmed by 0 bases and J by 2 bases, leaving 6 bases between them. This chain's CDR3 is CASSLGGGNQPQHF. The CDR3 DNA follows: TGCGCCAGCAGCTTGGGAGGGGGCAATCAGCCCCAGCATTTT.

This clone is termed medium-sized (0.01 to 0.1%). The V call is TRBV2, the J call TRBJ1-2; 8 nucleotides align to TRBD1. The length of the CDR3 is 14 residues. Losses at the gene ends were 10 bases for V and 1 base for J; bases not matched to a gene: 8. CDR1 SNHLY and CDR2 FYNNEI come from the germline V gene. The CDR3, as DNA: TGTGCCACCCGGGACAGGAACATTAACTATGGCTACACCTTC. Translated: CATRDRNINYGYTF.

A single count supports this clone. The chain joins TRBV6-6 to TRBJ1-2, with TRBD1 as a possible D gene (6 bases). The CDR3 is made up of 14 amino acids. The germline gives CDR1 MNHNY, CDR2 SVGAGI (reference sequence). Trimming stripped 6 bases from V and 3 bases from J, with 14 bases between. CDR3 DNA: TGTGCCAGCAGGAAAGGGGGGACTGACTATGGCTACACCTTC. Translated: CASRKGGTDYGYTF.

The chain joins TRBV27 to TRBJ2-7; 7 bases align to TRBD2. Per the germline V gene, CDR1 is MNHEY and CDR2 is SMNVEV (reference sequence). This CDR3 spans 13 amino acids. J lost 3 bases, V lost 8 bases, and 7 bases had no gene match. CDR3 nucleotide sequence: TGTGCCAGCGGAAAGAGGGAGGGCTACGAGCAGTACTTC. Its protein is CASGKREGYEQYF.